In this sample, the clone carrying this T cell receptor (beta chain) turned up many times. Via MiXCR, TCRdb re-called the RT-PCR reads, giving one row per CDR3 protein. Of approximately 720,000 distinct CDR3 sequences detected, around 14% appear once; the ten largest clones hold 3.6%. CDR1 and CDR2 from the germline V gene are DFQATT and SNEGSKA (reference sequence). J was trimmed by 9 bases and V by 3 bases; bases with no gene match: 15. CDR3 size: 17 residues. V is TRBV20-1 and J is TRBJ2-1; 12 nucleotides align to TRBD2. Sequencing was performed on memory CD4+ T cells from blood. This clonotype originated in a female donor in good health, serving as a healthy control. The CDR3 DNA is TGCAGTGCTAGCGGGGCTAGCGGGAGGGCCAGTTTGGGTGAGCAGTTCTTC. It specifies CSASGASGRASLGEQFF.